The rows below give T cell receptor beta chains drawn from one sample of a study of chemoradiotherapy in HPV16-positive cancers. TCRdb's copy holds only in-frame clones and misses some; the assay was immunoSEQ multiplex PCR. The table includes under 15,000 clones, around 87% detected once. This sample comprised blood, obtained from a patient who underwent chemoradiotherapy. The receptors derive from a human donor with HPV-associated anogenital cancer. Both conserved end residues are part of each CDR3. D genes are given only for firm matches. Rows may omit the clone size; those that give it use once, few, many or a size class.

TRBJ1-1	TRBV7-2	once	NA	CASSVIRGNEAFF	TGTGCCAGCAGCGTAATCAGGGGTAATGAAGCTTTCTTT
TRBJ2-1	TRBV7-2	NA	TRBD1	CASSPTGGNWNEQFF	TGTGCCAGCAGCCCAACAGGGGGGAATTGGAATGAGCAGTTCTTC
TRBJ1-2	TRBV13	NA	NA	CASSMRAGRNGYTF	TGTGCCAGCAGCATGCGGGCCGGCCGGAATGGCTACACCTTC
TRBJ2-1	TRBV16	NA	NA	CASSQTFRGKHNEQFF	TGTGCCAGCAGCCAAACTTTTCGGGGGAAGCACAATGAGCAGTTCTTC
TRBJ2-1	TRBV4-1	NA	TRBD1	CASSQGTGVYNEQFF	TGCGCCAGCAGCCAGGGAACAGGGGTCTACAATGAGCAGTTCTTC
TRBJ2-7	TRBV4-2	NA	NA	CASSQDWETYEQYF	TGTGCCAGCAGCCAAGATTGGGAGACCTACGAGCAGTACTTC
TRBJ1-2	TRBV9	NA	NA	CASSVALNYGYTF	TGTGCCAGCAGCGTGGCCCTCAACTATGGCTACACCTTC
TRBJ1-6	TRBV4-2	few	NA	CASSQGGGSPLHF	TGTGCCAGCAGCCAAGGAGGGGGATCACCCCTCCACTTT
TRBJ2-7	TRBV13	NA	TRBD1	CASSSGTAVYEQYF	TGTGCCAGCAGCTCCGGGACAGCGGTATACGAGCAGTACTTC
TRBJ2-3	TRBV7-2	NA	NA	CASRPGTTRSDTQYF	TGTGCCAGCAGACCTGGGACCACTCGCTCAGATACGCAGTATTTT
TRBJ1-5	TRBV10-1	once	NA	CASSWTDGPNQPQHF	TGCGCCAGCAGTTGGACGGACGGCCCCAATCAGCCCCAGCATTTT
TRBJ1-2	TRBV4-1	NA	TRBD1	CASSAGTGVGDTF	TGCGCCAGCAGTGCCGGGACAGGGGTGGGAGACACCTTC
TRBJ2-1	TRBV6-4	NA	NA	CASSEGRDNEQFF	TGTGCCAGCAGTGAGGGGCGCGACAATGAGCAGTTCTTC
TRBJ1-5	TRBV6-6	NA	NA	CASSYTNEAQPQHF	TGTGCCAGCAGTTACACAAATGAAGCCCAGCCCCAGCATTTT
TRBJ1-2	TRBV20-1	NA	NA	CSTDRPLGYTF	TGCAGCACTGACAGGCCCCTTGGCTACACCTTC
TRBJ1-2	TRBV27	NA	NA	CASRDSGGYGYTF	TGTGCCAGCCGGGACTCCGGGGGGTATGGCTACACCTTC
TRBJ2-7	TRBV9	once	NA	CASSVAGKPYEQYF	TGTGCCAGCAGCGTAGCAGGGAAACCCTACGAGCAGTACTTC
TRBJ2-5	TRBV13	NA	NA	CASSWDTQETQYF	TGTGCCAGCAGCTGGGACACCCAAGAGACCCAGTACTTC
TRBJ1-4	TRBV27	NA	NA	CASSFYGGENEKLFF	TGTGCCAGCAGTTTTTACGGGGGGGAGAATGAAAAACTGTTTTTT
TRBJ2-5	TRBV13	NA	TRBD1	CASSLGTGQIQETQYF	TGTGCCAGCAGCTTAGGAACGGGACAGATCCAAGAGACCCAGTACTTC
TRBJ2-2	TRBV19	NA	TRBD2	CASRGTSYTGELFF	TGTGCCAGTAGAGGGACTAGCTACACCGGGGAGCTGTTTTTT
TRBJ2-7	TRBV11-2	NA	TRBD2	CASSTPSGGFNEQYF	TGTGCCAGCAGTACCCCTAGCGGGGGTTTTAACGAGCAGTACTTC
TRBJ2-5	TRBV4-1	NA	TRBD2	CASALAGEETQYF	TGCGCCAGCGCACTAGCGGGGGAAGAGACCCAGTACTTC
TRBJ1-1	TRBV6-6	NA	NA	CASSYAGLNTEAFF	TGTGCCAGCAGTTACGCAGGGCTGAACACTGAAGCTTTCTTT
TRBJ1-5	TRBV7-8	NA	NA	CASSIRGFRQRGNQPQHF	TGTGCCAGCAGCATTAGGGGTTTCCGGCAACGGGGGAATCAGCCCCAGCATTTT
TRBJ1-1	TRBV2	NA	NA	CASREGGRAFF	TGTGCCAGCCGAGAGGGGGGTAGAGCTTTCTTT
TRBJ2-1	TRBV5-1	NA	NA	CASSLGQSYNEQFF	TGCGCCAGCAGCTTGGGACAGTCCTACAATGAGCAGTTCTTC
TRBJ2-5	TRBV5-8	NA	TRBD1	CASSLGRAGGFETQYF	TGTGCCAGCAGCTTGGGTCGGGCAGGGGGCTTCGAGACCCAGTACTTC
TRBJ1-1	TRBV30	once	NA	CAWSVPDGDYTEAFF	TGTGCCTGGAGTGTACCCGACGGAGATTACACTGAAGCTTTCTTT
TRBJ1-2	TRBV7-9	NA	TRBD1	CASSRGQGGSYGYTF	TGTGCCAGCAGCCGAGGACAGGGTGGGAGCTATGGCTACACCTTC
TRBJ2-7	TRBV5-4	NA	NA	CASSIGREVGYEQYF	TGTGCCAGCAGCATAGGCAGGGAGGTCGGGTACGAGCAGTACTTC
TRBJ2-7	TRBV5-6	NA	TRBD2	CASSGVGTKSYEQYF	TGTGCCAGCAGCGGGGTGGGGACTAAGTCCTACGAGCAGTACTTC
TRBJ2-1	TRBV5-4	NA	TRBD2	CASSHPTSGSSYNEQFF	TGTGCCAGCAGCCACCCCACTAGCGGGAGCTCCTACAATGAGCAGTTCTTC
TRBJ2-2	TRBV5-1	NA	TRBD1	CASMSRTGGSGELFF	TGCGCCAGCATGTCGCGGACAGGGGGGTCCGGGGAGCTGTTTTTT
TRBJ1-1	TRBV6-5	NA	NA	CASSYSVNTEAFF	TGTGCCAGCAGTTACTCAGTGAACACTGAAGCTTTCTTT
TRBJ1-4	TRBV10-1	NA	TRBD1	CASRLNRGNEKLFF	TGCGCCAGCAGATTGAACAGGGGAAATGAAAAACTGTTTTTT
TRBJ2-2	TRBV2	NA	NA	CASSEPGFGELFF	TGTGCCAGCAGTGAACCTGGGTTCGGGGAGCTGTTTTTT
TRBJ1-6	TRBV19	NA	NA	CASSPQGFQLHF	TGTGCCAGTAGTCCACAGGGTTTCCAACTCCACTTT
TRBJ2-7	TRBV9	NA	TRBD1	CASSGNQPGQGVYEQYF	TGTGCCAGCAGCGGAAACCAACCGGGACAGGGGGTCTACGAGCAGTACTTC
TRBJ2-5	TRBV7-9	NA	NA	CASSLDRGRRETQYF	TGTGCCAGCAGCTTAGATAGGGGGAGGAGAGAGACCCAGTACTTC
TRBJ1-1	TRBV11-3	NA	TRBD1	CASSYTTGGNTEAFF	TGTGCCAGCAGCTACACTACAGGGGGGAACACTGAAGCTTTCTTT
TRBJ1-6	TRBV5-6	NA	NA	CASSLAGEYNSPLHF	TGTGCCAGCAGCTTGGCAGGTGAATATAATTCACCCCTCCACTTT
TRBJ1-2	TRBV7-2	NA	TRBD1	CASSFQAGQGHRGYTF	TGTGCCAGCAGCTTTCAAGCCGGACAGGGGCATAGGGGCTACACCTTC
TRBJ1-5	TRBV4-1	NA	NA	CASSQDTPGSYSNQPQHF	TGCGCCAGCAGCCAAGATACTCCAGGGAGCTATAGCAATCAGCCCCAGCATTTT
TRBJ1-1	TRBV21-1	NA	NA	CASSDKVGWGGYEAFF	TGTGCCAGCAGCGATAAGGTCGGGTGGGGAGGATATGAAGCTTTCTTT
TRBJ2-1	TRBV27	NA	NA	CASGPRMVYNEQFF	TGTGCCAGCGGACCTAGAATGGTTTACAATGAGCAGTTCTTC
TRBJ2-1	TRBV6-5	NA	TRBD1	CASNLGQGAQNEQFF	TGTGCCAGCAACCTAGGACAGGGGGCGCAGAATGAGCAGTTCTTC
TRBJ1-3	TRBV9	few	NA	CASSPNDVYEGDGFTIYF	TGTGCCAGCAGCCCCAATGACGTATATGAGGGAGACGGCTTCACCATATATTTT
TRBJ2-3	TRBV5-1	NA	NA	CASSLGPGDTQYF	TGCGCCAGCAGCTTGGGACCCGGGGATACGCAGTATTTT
TRBJ2-1	TRBV5-4	NA	NA	CASRLMDEQFF	TGTGCCAGCAGATTGATGGATGAGCAGTTCTTC
TRBJ2-7	TRBV2	NA	NA	CASSDTTYEQYF	TGTGCCAGCTCGGACACTACCTACGAGCAGTACTTC